Listed below are T cell receptor beta chains from one sample, sequenced in a study of T cell repertoires in cytomegalovirus infection. One entry per CDR3 protein, called by TCRdb with MiXCR from the reads. The sample consists of 200,000 or so distinct CDR3 sequences, 28% of them appearing once. Material: PBMCs. All receptors come from a human donor in good health (CMV status not recorded). Some clones in this sample may be carry-over from other donors' samples. CDR3s include the opening cysteine and the closing phenylalanine or tryptophan. Fields, in order: D gene, J gene, clone size, V gene, CDR3 protein, CDR3 DNA. The D gene is left open where the match is weak. Where a row states a size, it is once, few, many or the class of an expanded clone; other rows omit it.

>TRBD1|TRBJ2-2|NA|TRBV7-7
CALTHEQGAGELFF
TGTGCCCTGACCCACGAACAGGGGGCCGGGGAGCTGTTTTTT
>TRBD2|TRBJ2-5|many|TRBV7-3
CASSSVGGANIETQYF
TGTGCCAGCAGCTCCGTCGGGGGGGCGAACATCGAGACCCAGTACTTC
>NA|TRBJ2-1|NA|TRBV7-2
CASTPRGDPYNEQFF
TGTGCCAGCACCCCTCGAGGGGATCCCTACAATGAGCAGTTCTTC
>NA|TRBJ2-7|NA|TRBV29-1
CSVEEGGTADEQYF
TGCAGCGTTGAAGAGGGCGGAACAGCGGACGAGCAGTACTTC
>TRBD2|TRBJ2-7|NA|TRBV2
CASTLRSGVSYEQYF
TGTGCCAGCACCCTGAGGAGCGGGGTGTCCTACGAGCAGTACTTC
>NA|TRBJ1-2|NA|TRBV6-2/TRBV6-3
CASSRDSLGYGYTF
TGTGCCAGCAGCAGGGACTCCCTGGGCTATGGCTACACCTTC
>TRBD2|TRBJ2-3|NA|TRBV19
CASTPGREDTQYF
TGTGCCAGTACCCCGGGGAGGGAAGATACGCAGTATTTT
>NA|TRBJ1-2|NA|TRBV7-9
CASSADAYGYTF
TGTGCCAGCAGCGCGGACGCCTATGGCTACACCTTC
>TRBD1|TRBJ2-5|NA|TRBV7-9
CASSNYQDREDTQYF
TGTGCCAGCAGTAACTACCAAGACAGGGAAGATACCCAGTACTTC
>NA|TRBJ2-7|few|TRBV7-8
CASSLGVVSYEQYF
TGTGCCAGCAGCTTAGGTGTCGTATCCTACGAGCAGTACTTC
>NA|TRBJ1-1|NA|TRBV10-3
CATEEVKNTEDFF
TGTGCCACCGAGGAGGTTAAGAACACTGAAGATTTCTTT
>NA|TRBJ1-3|once|TRBV6-1
CASSYAGHGNTIYF
TGTGCCAGCAGTTACGCGGGTCACGGAAACACCATATATTTT
>TRBD2|TRBJ2-5|NA|TRBV12-3/TRBV12-4
CASGLAGGKETQYF
TGTGCCAGCGGCCTTGCGGGGGGGAAAGAGACCCAGTACTTC
>NA|TRBJ2-3|NA|TRBV27
CASSSGRGLTPTDTQYF
TGTGCCAGCAGCTCGGGGCGAGGGTTAACTCCCACAGATACGCAGTATTTT
>NA|TRBJ2-1|many|TRBV12-3/TRBV12-4
CASSSSSLGGSYNEQFF
TGTGCCAGCAGTTCATCATCACTTGGGGGTTCCTACAATGAGCAGTTCTTC
>NA|TRBJ2-4|NA|TRBV28
CASSSQGLAKNIQYF
TGTGCCAGCAGTTCACAGGGATTAGCCAAAAACATTCAGTACTTC
>TRBD1|TRBJ1-1|few|TRBV7-3
CASSLDGIVPGQGTEAFF
TGTGCCAGCAGCTTAGACGGAATTGTCCCGGGACAGGGGACTGAAGCTTTCTTT
>NA|TRBJ2-1|few|TRBV6-1
CASSHKTVGNEQFF
TGTGCCAGCAGCCATAAGACAGTCGGCAATGAGCAGTTCTTC
>NA|TRBJ1-1|NA|TRBV7-2
CASSLEGGWNTEAFF
TGTGCCAGCAGCTTAGAGGGCGGATGGAACACTGAAGCTTTCTTT
>NA|TRBJ1-1|many|TRBV5-1
CASSSTLQNTEAFF
TGCGCCAGCAGTTCGACTCTACAGAACACTGAAGCTTTCTTT
>TRBD2|TRBJ2-1|NA|TRBV7-3
CASSREGGNEQFF
TGTGCCAGCAGCCGGGAGGGGGGCAATGAGCAGTTCTTC
>TRBD1|TRBJ1-5|NA|TRBV7-2
CASSLGTGANQPQHF
TGTGCCAGCAGCTTAGGGACAGGGGCTAATCAGCCCCAGCATTTT
>TRBD1|TRBJ2-5|few|TRBV7-9
CASSLGDRPGLTGETQYF
TGTGCCAGCAGCTTGGGGGACAGGCCGGGACTGACAGGAGAGACCCAGTACTTC
>NA|TRBJ2-7|many|TRBV7-2
CASSPAGLPYEQYF
TGTGCCAGCAGCCCAGCTGGCCTACCCTACGAGCAGTACTTC
>TRBD1|TRBJ2-1|few|TRBV11-2
CASSPRGDRGTYNEQFF
TGTGCCAGCAGCCCCCGGGGGGACAGGGGGACGTACAATGAGCAGTTCTTC
>TRBD1|TRBJ2-5|NA|TRBV29-1
CSVEDWAGTGKAETQYF
TGCAGCGTTGAAGATTGGGCGGGGACAGGGAAGGCAGAGACCCAGTACTTC
>NA|TRBJ1-1|few|TRBV12-3/TRBV12-4
CASTLVGGYTEAFF
TGTGCCAGCACCTTGGTAGGGGGGTACACTGAAGCTTTCTTT
>TRBD2|TRBJ2-1|NA|TRBV19
CASSPGGGGNYNEQFF
TGTGCCAGTAGCCCCGGGGGCGGGGGGAACTACAATGAGCAGTTCTTC
>NA|TRBJ1-2|NA|TRBV12-3/TRBV12-4
CASSTGTTYGYTF
TGTGCCAGCAGTACCGGGACGACGTATGGCTACACCTTC
>NA|TRBJ1-2|NA|TRBV6-2/TRBV6-3
CASSTRSGNYGYTF
TGTGCCAGCTCCACTCGATCCGGGAACTATGGCTACACCTTC
>NA|TRBJ2-4|NA|TRBV6-2/TRBV6-3
CASRDPGTVAKNIQYF
TGTGCCAGCAGAGATCCCGGGACCGTGGCCAAAAACATTCAGTACTTC
>NA|TRBJ1-5|NA|TRBV6-2/TRBV6-3
CASSYGGLNQPQHF
TGTGCCAGCAGTTACGGGGGCCTCAATCAGCCCCAGCATTTT
>NA|TRBJ2-5|NA|TRBV6-1
CASSYGPAGLGTQYF
TGTGCCAGCAGTTACGGGCCGGCGGGGTTGGGGACCCAGTACTTC
>NA|TRBJ2-5|NA|TRBV5-1
CASSLEGRRAVQETQYF
TGCGCCAGCAGCTTGGAGGGCCGCAGGGCCGTTCAAGAGACCCAGTACTTC
>TRBD1|TRBJ2-4|once|TRBV6-2/TRBV6-3
CASSLPGTGGNIQYF
TGTGCCAGCAGCTTACCCGGGACAGGGGGAAACATTCAGTACTTC
>TRBD1|TRBJ2-5|NA|TRBV10-3
CAINGQGQETQYF
TGTGCCATCAATGGACAGGGCCAAGAGACCCAGTACTTC
>NA|TRBJ2-6|NA|TRBV5-6
CASSLEQSGANVLTF
TGTGCCAGCAGCTTGGAACAGTCTGGGGCCAACGTCCTGACTTTC
>TRBD1|TRBJ2-2|NA|TRBV24-1
CATSDAIRGQGNTGELFF
TGTGCCACCAGTGATGCAATTCGGGGACAGGGGAACACCGGGGAGCTGTTTTTT
>TRBD1|TRBJ1-2|NA|TRBV5-1
CASSLRGDRPNYGYTF
TGCGCCAGCAGCTTGAGGGGGGACAGGCCGAACTATGGCTACACCTTC